The 2 T cell receptor beta chains listed next were all sequenced from one sample in a study of read filtering for tumor transcriptome and immune sequencing. Molecular barcoded adaptors covering alpha/delta and beta/gamma chains were used on 400 to 450 ng RNA. TCRdb re-derived calls from the reads in MiXCR, one entry per CDR3 protein. This repertoire shows 65,000 or so distinct CDR3 sequences, roughly a fifth found once; its top ten account for about 11%. The sample comprised a population of CD138-negative cells sorted from bone marrow. These receptors were obtained from a donor at least 40 years old with multiple myeloma.

In its sample, this clonotype was seen a few times. The V gene is TRBV7-9, the J gene TRBJ2-7; the match to TRBD2 covers 11 bases. After removal of 11 bases from V and 5 bases from J, the junction contained 11 bases not matched to a gene. CDR1 is SEHNR, CDR2 FQNEAQ, per germline (reference sequence). This CDR3 has 14 amino acids. Here the CDR3 reads CASTDSGRDHEQYF. DNA for the CDR3: TGTGCCTCCACCGATAGCGGGAGGGACCACGAGCAGTACTTC.

In its sample, this clonotype was seen many times. V usage is TRBV7-6 and J usage is TRBJ2-5; unclear D gene. The length of the CDR3 is 12 residues. The germline V and J ends were trimmed by 5 bases and 0 bases, with 4 bases remaining between them. Germline V gene lookup returns CDR1 SGHVS and CDR2 FNYEAQ. This CDR3 reads CASSPYQETQYF. As DNA, the CDR3 is TGTGCCAGCAGCCCCTACCAAGAGACCCAGTACTTC.